The 11 T cell receptor beta chains listed next were all sequenced from one sample in a study of blood T cell repertoires in COVID-19. TCRdb's table, derived via immunoSEQ multiplex PCR, lists solely in-frame clones and lacks some. The profile shows about 220,000 clones, roughly 80% of them singletons. Sequenced sample: peripheral blood. Source of these receptors: a human donor in a cohort sampled during active COVID-19.

The J gene is TRBJ1-1, the V gene TRBV19; 8 bases agree with TRBD1. With 7 bases clipped from V and 1 base from J, the junction kept 5 bases outside the gene matches. Germline loops: CDR1 LNHDA, CDR2 SQIVND (reference sequence). There are 14 residues in the CDR3. The CDR3 DNA reads as TGTGCCAGTATACCGGGACAGGCGAACACTGAAGCTTTCTTT. Translating it yields CASIPGQANTEAFF.

This chain joins TRBV2 and TRBJ2-7; D call uncertain. The CDR3 is 11 amino acids. V lost 4 bases, J lost 5 bases, and 6 bases lay in between. The germline CDR1 and CDR2 sequences are SNHLY and FYNNEI. DNA for the CDR3: TGTGCCAGCAGTGGACTGGACGAGCAGTACTTC. Translated: CASSGLDEQYF.

This chain joins TRBV6-4 and TRBJ2-6; 8 bases agree with TRBD2. This CDR3 contains 18 residues. Trimming at V came to 0 bases and at J to 3 bases, leaving 7 bases not matched to a gene. Germline loops: CDR1 MRHNA, CDR2 SNTAGT. DNA of the CDR3: TGTGCCAGCAGTGACTCGTCTAGTAGCGGGGATGGGGCCAACGTCCTGACTTTC. Residues: CASSDSSSSGDGANVLTF.

The V and J genes are TRBV11-1 and TRBJ2-7, with D possibly matching TRBD1 (5 bases). V was pared by 5 bases and J by 0 bases, with 14 bases between. The germline V gene encodes CDR1 SGHAT and CDR2 FQDESV (reference sequence). There are 15 residues in the CDR3. The DNA for the CDR3 is TGTGCCAGCAGCCCTCGTACAGGATTCTCCTACGAGCAGTACTTC. This gives the protein CASSPRTGFSYEQYF.

This clone was detected a few times. V and J are TRBV11-1 and TRBJ1-2; D call uncertain. V lost 4 bases and J 2 bases, leaving 8 bases between the germline ends. The CDR3 length is 13 residues. CDR1 is SGHAT and CDR2 is FQDESV in the germline V gene (reference sequence). CDR3 loop: CASSYRENYGYTF. CDR3 DNA: TGTGCCAGCAGCTATCGGGAGAACTATGGCTACACCTTC.

The rearrangement uses TRBV11-3 and TRBJ2-7; 9 bases match TRBD2. The CDR3 runs 13 residues. Germline V CDR1 and CDR2: SGHNT, YENEEA. V was pared by 4 bases and J by 4 bases, with 2 bases of the junction left unmatched. This chain's CDR3 is CASSSGLAYEQYF. Here the CDR3 DNA reads TGTGCCAGCAGCTCGGGACTAGCTTACGAGCAGTACTTC.

The chain carries TRBV4-1 and TRBJ2-7; TRBD2 agrees at 9 bases. Germline CDR1 and CDR2: MGHRA and YSYEKL. V gave up 0 bases and J gave up 1 base; unmatched junction bases: 1. The CDR3 spans 15 residues. The CDR3 sequence is CASSQELAGSYEQYF. Here the CDR3 DNA reads TGCGCCAGCAGCCAAGAACTAGCGGGTTCCTACGAGCAGTACTTC.

The DNA for the CDR3 is TGTGCCAGCTCACGACCGGGACAGGGCACTACCGGGGAGCTGTTTTTT. This codes for CASSRPGQGTTGELFF. This sequence joins TRBV18 and TRBJ2-2; 9 bases align to TRBD1. This CDR3 has 16 amino acids. V lost 4 bases to trimming and J lost 5 bases; unmatched junction nucleotides: 8. Germline assignment: CDR1 KGHSH and CDR2 LQKENI.

The chain combines TRBV3-1 (or the pseudogene TRBV3-2) with TRBJ1-1, with unresolved D. V shed 0 bases and J shed 5 bases, with 4 bases lying between them. Germline lookup yields CDR1 LGHDT and CDR2 YNNKEL (reference sequence). The CDR3 runs to 12 residues. The CDR3, as DNA: TGTGCCAGCAGCCAAGATCGTACTGAAGCTTTCTTT. It encodes CASSQDRTEAFF.

Turning to this clone: This likely comes from a read error, as the CDR3 has no conserved phenylalanine or tryptophan at its end. No DNA is shown, since the ends of the CDR3 on it are uncertain; the CDR3 is the one TCRdb lists. The chain is built from TRBV20-1 and TRBJ1-1; the D call of TRBD1 is as the table states it, not checked on the DNA. Looked up from germline, CDR1 is DFQATT and CDR2 is SNEGSKA (reference sequence). The CDR3 numbers 9 amino acids, ends counted. CDR3 in amino acids: CSAGGRGFL.

The genes are TRBV21-1 and TRBJ2-5; the table calls TRBD1, which could not be checked here. TRBV21-1 is a known pseudogene. CDR3 length: 15 amino acids. The CDR3 DNA sequence: TGTGCCAGCAGGCTCACCGGACAGATACAAGAGACCCAGTACTTC. This codes for CASRLTGQIQETQYF.